The 14 T cell receptor beta chains presented below share a single source sample, sequenced in a study of human thymus T cells. Measured with immunoSEQ multiplex PCR; TCRdb has only the in-frame clones, and not every one. The table shows some 130,000 clones, with just under 95% occurring only once. Resections from corrective heart surgery provided thymus tissue. Sequences were obtained from thymus tissue. The receptors stem from a boy in the first two years of life with a congenital heart defect but otherwise immunologically healthy.

The V call is TRBV6-5, the J call TRBJ2-7; no reliable D call. CDR3 length equals 13 residues. Germline V gene sequence: CDR1 MNHEY, CDR2 SVGAGI. Trimming stripped 4 bases from V and 7 bases from J, with 14 bases between. This chain's CDR3 is CASSSKTGREQYF. The CDR3 DNA is TGTGCCAGCAGTTCGAAAACGGGTCGGGAGCAGTACTTC.

The count of this clone is one. The gene calls are TRBV2 and TRBJ1-3; D possibly corresponds to TRBD1 (5 bases). Between the trimmed V and J ends, which lost 7 bases and 3 bases, there was a span of 16 bases. The CDR3 has 15 amino acids. CDR1 and CDR2 (germline): SNHLY, FYNNEI. CDR3 in amino acids: CASTASRVCGNTIYF. CDR3 coding DNA: TGTGCCAGCACCGCTTCCAGGGTATGTGGAAACACCATATATTTT.

The chain carries TRBV4-3 and TRBJ2-5; D remains unclear. The V and J ends lost 1 base and 1 base respectively, with 19 bases between them. Germline V lookup: CDR1 LGHNA, CDR2 YSLEER. This CDR3 has 18 amino acids. The CDR3 nucleotides are TGCGCCAGCAGCCAAGCCCCCCAGCGTATTGATGCCCAAGAGACCCAGTACTTC. Protein sequence: CASSQAPQRIDAQETQYF.

The count of this clone is one. V is TRBV28 and J is TRBJ1-6; D gene ambiguous. CDR3 length: 14 amino acids. Germline lookup yields CDR1 MDHEN and CDR2 SYDVKM. V gave up 5 bases and J gave up 6 bases, with 11 bases separating them. CDR3 residues: CASSPDVFNSPLHF. The DNA for the CDR3 is TGTGCCAGCAGTCCGGACGTTTTTAATTCACCCCTCCACTTT.

V usage is TRBV7-8 and J usage is TRBJ2-5, with 8 bases fitting TRBD1. The CDR3 has 14 amino acids. V was pared by 1 base and J by 5 bases, with 3 bases of the junction left unmatched. In germline, CDR1 is SGHVS, CDR2 FQNEAQ. The CDR3 sequence is CASSLEQGDETQYF. The CDR3 region has the DNA TGTGCCAGCAGCTTAGAACAGGGGGATGAGACCCAGTACTTC.

V gene TRBV7-2 combines with J gene TRBJ1-2, with 7 nucleotides matching TRBD1. Germline CDR1 reads SGHTA; CDR2 reads FQGNSA. The CDR3 is 15 residues long. Trimming cost V 3 bases and J 3 bases; bases outside gene matches: 7. CDR3 sequence reads: CASSFQDRRYYGYTF. CDR3 in DNA: TGTGCCAGCAGCTTCCAGGACAGGCGATACTATGGCTACACCTTC.

The chain has TRBV10-2 and TRBJ2-1, with D maybe TRBD1 (6 bases). In germline, CDR1 is WSHSY, CDR2 SAAADI. The CDR3 runs 13 residues. The ends were cut back, 7 bases at V and 3 bases at J, with 10 bases in the middle. CDR3 coding DNA: TGCGCCAGCATGGGGGCAGACTACAATGAGCAGTTCTTC. It is translated as CASMGADYNEQFF.

The J gene is TRBJ2-1, the V gene TRBV27; either TRBD1 or TRBD2 may fit D (6 bases each). There are 15 residues in the CDR3. V shed 0 bases and J shed 6 bases, with 12 bases lying between them. The V gene's germline CDR1 is MNHEY and CDR2 SMNVEV (reference sequence). The DNA for the CDR3 is TGTGCCAGCAGTTTATCCGGGGGCCGCCGCAATGAGCAGTTCTTC. Translating it yields CASSLSGGRRNEQFF.

This chain uses TRBV4-3 with TRBJ2-3; TRBD2 matches 8 bases. Germline V gene lookup returns CDR1 LGHNA and CDR2 YSLEER. The CDR3 contains 18 residues. J lost 3 bases, V lost 0 bases, and 11 bases had no gene match. Here the CDR3 reads CASSQEQWRGGGTDTQYF. CDR3 DNA: TGCGCCAGCAGCCAAGAGCAATGGAGGGGCGGGGGGACAGATACGCAGTATTTT.

The gene calls are TRBV11-2 and TRBJ1-4; no clear D. This CDR3 contains 16 residues. V was trimmed by 1 base and J by 2 bases, leaving 11 bases between them. Germline assignment: CDR1 SGHAT and CDR2 FQNNGV. CDR3 region: CASSLATGPTNEKLFF. The CDR3 DNA reads TGTGCCAGCAGCTTAGCAACGGGTCCTACTAATGAAAAACTGTTTTTT.

The chain carries TRBV7-2 and TRBJ2-1; the match to TRBD2 covers 9 bases. Germline trimming cut 4 bases from V and 2 bases from J; bases unmatched to any gene: 3. Germline values: CDR1 SGHTA, CDR2 FQGNSA. The length of the CDR3 is 15 residues. The CDR3 loop is CASSSRGGAYNEQFF. The CDR3 DNA sequence: TGTGCCAGCAGCTCGCGGGGGGGGGCCTACAATGAGCAGTTCTTC.

V gene TRBV28 combines with J gene TRBJ2-5; D unresolved. CDR1 and CDR2 from the germline V gene are MDHEN and SYDVKM. CDR3 length equals 13 residues. The germline V and J ends were trimmed by 5 bases and 1 base, with 8 bases remaining between them. The CDR3 coding sequence is TGTGCCAGCAGTCTTGGGGTCCAAGAGACCCAGTACTTC. It encodes CASSLGVQETQYF.

The chain employs TRBV29-1 and TRBJ2-6; unclear D gene. Germline CDR1 SQVTM, CDR2 ANQGSEA. Trimming pared 0 bases from V and 3 bases from J, leaving 12 bases between. The CDR3 runs to 16 residues. The chain's CDR3 is CSVEDMGSGGANVLTF. The CDR3 DNA reads as TGCAGCGTTGAAGATATGGGGTCGGGTGGGGCCAACGTCCTGACTTTC.

J is TRBJ2-7 and V is TRBV4-3, with D uncertain. The CDR3 is 17 amino acids. Trimming pared 0 bases from V and 3 bases from J, leaving 18 bases between. The germline CDR1 and CDR2 sequences are LGHNA and YSLEER. The DNA of the CDR3 is TGCGCCAGCAGCCAAGATGTTCGTGCGCAGCTACACTACGAGCAGTACTTC. As protein: CASSQDVRAQLHYEQYF.